This passage covers 20 T cell receptor beta chains from one sample sequenced in a study of multiple sclerosis patients with progressive multifocal leukoencephalopathy. Time point indicated: before natalizumab initiation. Using immunoSEQ multiplex PCR, the repertoire was profiled, and TCRdb retains in-frame clones only, with some absent. The sample lists roughly 30,000 clones, around 89% seen once, with about 1.1% in the top ten. Material: PBMCs. The receptor set was obtained from a human donor with multiple sclerosis.

The chain employs TRBV2 and TRBJ2-7, with TRBD1 matching 9 bases. CDR3 size: 13 residues. Germline V CDR1 and CDR2: SNHLY, FYNNEI. The junction had 5 bases not matched to a gene; V was cut back by 7 bases and J by 4 bases. The CDR3 protein is CASTTGTGYEQYF. CDR3 DNA sequence: TGTGCCAGCACCACCGGGACAGGGTACGAGCAGTACTTC.

This chain uses TRBV7-2 with TRBJ2-1, with 7 positions matching TRBD1. Trimming at V came to 3 bases and at J to 3 bases, leaving 5 bases not matched to a gene. Germline CDR1 and CDR2: SGHTA and FQGNSA. CDR3 length: 15 amino acids. The CDR3: CASSFDRVYYNEQFF. CDR3 bases: TGTGCCAGCAGCTTCGACAGGGTCTACTACAATGAGCAGTTCTTC.

The rearrangement joins TRBV25-1 to TRBJ2-7; D is unresolved. There are 15 residues in the CDR3. Trimming removed 1 base from V and 4 bases from J, with 14 bases in between. In germline, CDR1 is MGHDK, CDR2 SYGVNS. Written as DNA, the CDR3 is TGTGCCAGCAGTGAATTGGGGTTATCCCCTTACGAGCAGTACTTC. Its protein is CASSELGLSPYEQYF.

The V and J genes are TRBV28 and TRBJ2-1; D is ambiguous. Trimming removed 7 bases at V and 4 bases at J, with 17 bases between. Germline V gene data show CDR1 as MDHEN and CDR2 as SYDVKM. This CDR3 comprises 15 residues. The CDR3 loop reads CASTTVVNYYNEQFF. DNA of the CDR3: TGTGCCAGCACGACGGTGGTGAATTATTACAATGAGCAGTTCTTC.

The chain recombines TRBV2 with TRBJ1-5, with D perhaps matching TRBD1 (6 bases). There are 17 residues in the CDR3. In germline, CDR1 is SNHLY, CDR2 FYNNEI. Trimming took 2 bases from V and 1 from J, leaving 15 bases between them. The CDR3 DNA is TGTGCCAGCAGTGAATTAGGGACACTTAGGAGCAATCAGCCCCAGCATTTT. Residues: CASSELGTLRSNQPQHF.

This rearrangement joins TRBV6-6 to TRBJ1-5; 7 nucleotides align to TRBD1. With V trimmed by 9 bases and J by 5 bases, 16 bases remained unmatched. The CDR3 runs 16 residues. CDR1 is MNHNY, CDR2 SVGAGI, per germline (reference sequence). CDR3 amino acids: CASGLTSATGDQPQHF. The CDR3 nucleotides are TGTGCCAGTGGGCTTACGAGCGCAACAGGGGATCAGCCCCAGCATTTT.

The chain combines TRBV4-1 with TRBJ1-1; perhaps TRBD1 as D (6 bases). This CDR3 region has 14 residues. Germline V gives CDR1 MGHRA, CDR2 YSYEKL. V lost 1 base and J 11 bases, leaving 17 bases between the germline ends. The DNA of the CDR3 is TGCGCCAGCAGCCAAGTCAAGGGGGAGGGATATGCTTTCTTT. It specifies CASSQVKGEGYAFF.

In DNA form, the CDR3 reads TGTGCCATCAGTGAGCGAATAGGGCAGTTCTTC. It codes for CAISERIGQFF. The chain joins TRBV10-3 to TRBJ2-1; D remains ambiguous. Trimming shortened V by 2 bases and J by 12 bases, and 8 bases separated the two germline ends. The CDR3 contains 11 residues. Germline V gene data show CDR1 as ENHRY and CDR2 as SYGVKD.

V is TRBV19 and J is TRBJ1-5; possible D gene TRBD1, 6 bases. Germline values: CDR1 LNHDA, CDR2 SQIVND (reference sequence). The CDR3 spans 17 residues. V was trimmed by 5 bases and J by 0 bases, leaving 17 bases between them. CDR3 DNA: TGTGCCAGTAGTTTCCCCCCGGGACAATATAGCAATCAGCCCCAGCATTTT. Translating it yields CASSFPPGQYSNQPQHF.

This clone occurred a few times. The rearrangement uses TRBV10-3 and TRBJ1-1; D remains unclear. V shed 2 bases and J shed 3 bases, with 13 bases lying between them. CDR1 is ENHRY, CDR2 SYGVKD, per germline. The CDR3 covers 15 residues. The CDR3 is CAISEIWTPDTEAFF. The CDR3 region has the DNA TGTGCCATCAGTGAGATATGGACGCCTGACACTGAAGCTTTCTTT.

The chain uses TRBV6-5 and TRBJ2-3; 10 nucleotides line up with TRBD2. After removal of 5 bases from V and 2 bases from J, the junction contained 4 bases not matched to a gene. CDR1 MNHEY and CDR2 SVGAGI come from the germline V gene. CDR3 length: 15 amino acids. The CDR3 nucleotides read TGTGCCAGCAGTGCCACTAGCGGGGCCACAGATACGCAGTATTTT. Its translation: CASSATSGATDTQYF.

This clone was recorded once. The V and J genes are TRBV5-8 and TRBJ1-2, with D possibly matching TRBD1 (6 bases). The CDR3 contains 15 residues. Germline CDR1 SGHTS, CDR2 YDEGEE. V dropped 2 bases and J dropped 3 bases, with 14 bases sitting between them. The CDR3 nucleotides read TGTGCCAGCAGCTTCACAGGGACTCTTTACTATGGCTACACCTTC. This sequence encodes CASSFTGTLYYGYTF.

CDR3 sequence reads: CASSFNSYEQYF. The CDR3 DNA sequence: TGTGCCAGCAGTTTCAACAGCTACGAGCAGTACTTC. The chain joins TRBV27 to TRBJ2-7; no reliable D call. Germline lookup yields CDR1 MNHEY and CDR2 SMNVEV (reference sequence). V was clipped by 3 bases and J by 3 bases, with 6 bases between them. This CDR3 comprises 12 residues.

The V and J genes are TRBV9 and TRBJ2-1, with 7 bases aligning to TRBD2. CDR3 length equals 15 residues. Germline V gene lookup returns CDR1 SGDLS and CDR2 YYNGEE. Trimming took 0 bases from V and 2 from J; bases not matched to a gene: 2. In nucleotides, the CDR3 is TGTGCCAGCAGCGTAGTGGGGGGGACCTACAATGAGCAGTTCTTC. It yields the protein CASSVVGGTYNEQFF.

The V and J genes are TRBV5-1 and TRBJ2-7; D might be TRBD1 (7 bases). Trimming removed 2 bases at V and 5 bases at J, with 14 bases between. Germline V gene data show CDR1 as SGHRS and CDR2 as YFSETQ. The CDR3 sequence is 14 residues long. The CDR3 protein is CASSFKAGGHEQYF. The CDR3 DNA reads TGCGCCAGCAGCTTCAAGGCAGGGGGGCACGAGCAGTACTTC.

The rearrangement joins TRBV7-9 to TRBJ2-5, with unresolved D. The DNA end lines up better with TRBJ2-7; the J call may be wrong. The CDR3 consists of 13 residues. The germline CDR1 and CDR2 sequences are SEHNR and FQNEAQ (reference sequence). This chain's CDR3 is CASSVPAGYEQYF. The DNA for the CDR3 is TGTGCCAGCAGCGTCCCGGCCGGTTACGAGCAGTACTTC.

J is TRBJ1-6 and V is TRBV6-1; the match to TRBD1 covers 7 bases. There are 12 residues in the CDR3. The V and J ends lost 6 bases and 11 bases, in that order; junction bases with no gene match: 4. Per germline, CDR1 MNHNS and CDR2 SASEGT. CDR3: CASRPGGTPLHF. Written as DNA, the CDR3 is TGTGCCAGCAGACCAGGGGGAACACCCCTCCACTTT.

This chain links TRBV9 with TRBJ2-3, with D perhaps TRBD2 (6 bases). Trimming took off 0 bases at V and 2 bases at J, with 13 bases between the two ends. CDR3 size: 16 residues. Germline lookup yields CDR1 SGDLS and CDR2 YYNGEE. CDR3 residues: CASSVGASAVTDTQYF. The DNA for the CDR3 is TGTGCCAGCAGCGTAGGGGCTAGCGCCGTCACAGATACGCAGTATTTT.

This chain joins TRBV7-3 and TRBJ2-5, with TRBD2 matching over 10 bases. V dropped 4 bases and J dropped 2; count of bases not matched to a gene: 4. This CDR3 is built from 15 residues. In germline, CDR1 is SGHTA, CDR2 FQGTGA. CDR3 residues: CASSYSGGKQETQYF. The CDR3, as DNA: TGTGCCAGCAGCTATAGCGGGGGGAAACAAGAGACCCAGTACTTC.

V gene TRBV7-2 combines with J gene TRBJ1-2; D not certain. The CDR3 runs 14 residues. Germline-derived CDR1 and CDR2 are SGHTA and FQGNSA. V lost 1 base and J 5 bases, leaving 11 bases between the germline ends. The chain's CDR3 is CASSLESRGYGYTF. The CDR3 region has the DNA TGTGCCAGCAGCTTAGAGTCTCGGGGTTATGGCTACACCTTC.